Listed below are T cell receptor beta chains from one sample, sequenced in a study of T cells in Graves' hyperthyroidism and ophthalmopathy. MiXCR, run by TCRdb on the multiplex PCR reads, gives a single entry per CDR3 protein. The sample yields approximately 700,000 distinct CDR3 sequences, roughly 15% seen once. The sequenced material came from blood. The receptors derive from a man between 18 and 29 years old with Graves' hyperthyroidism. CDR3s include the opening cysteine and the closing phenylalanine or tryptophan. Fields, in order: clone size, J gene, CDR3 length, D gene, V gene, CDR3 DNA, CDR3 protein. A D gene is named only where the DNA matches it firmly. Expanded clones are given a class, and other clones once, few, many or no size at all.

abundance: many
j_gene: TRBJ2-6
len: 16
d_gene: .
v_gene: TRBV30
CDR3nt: TGTGCCTGGAGTGTTTGGACAGTCTCTGGGGCCAACGTCCTGACTTTC
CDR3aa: CAWSVWTVSGANVLTF

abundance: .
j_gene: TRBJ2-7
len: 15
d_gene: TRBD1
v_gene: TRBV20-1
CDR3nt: TGCAGTGCTAGCCCGCGGGACAGGGAGACCTACGAGCAGTACTTC
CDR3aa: CSASPRDRETYEQYF

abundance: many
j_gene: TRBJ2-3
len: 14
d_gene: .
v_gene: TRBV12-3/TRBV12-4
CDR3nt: TGTGCCAGCAGCCGGACAGGCGGGGAGAGAACGCAGTATTTT
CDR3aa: CASSRTGGERTQYF

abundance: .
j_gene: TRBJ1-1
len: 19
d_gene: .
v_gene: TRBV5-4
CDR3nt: TGTGCCAGCAGCTTCCCTCCGGAAGAGTCGGGGGGGATTAACACTGAAGCTTTCTTT
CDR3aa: CASSFPPEESGGINTEAFF

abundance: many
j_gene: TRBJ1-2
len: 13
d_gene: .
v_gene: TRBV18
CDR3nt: TGTGCCAGCTCCCTGGACCAGGAGGATGGCTACACCTTC
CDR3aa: CASSLDQEDGYTF

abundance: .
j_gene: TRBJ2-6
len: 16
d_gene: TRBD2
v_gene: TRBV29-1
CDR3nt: TGCAGCGTTGAAAGTGCTAGCGGGTCTGGGGCCAACGTCCTGACTTTC
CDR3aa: CSVESASGSGANVLTF

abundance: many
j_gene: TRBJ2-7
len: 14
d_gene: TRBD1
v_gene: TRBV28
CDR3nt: TGTGCCAGCAACCTCTTGGGACAGGCCTACGAGCAGTACTTC
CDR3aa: CASNLLGQAYEQYF

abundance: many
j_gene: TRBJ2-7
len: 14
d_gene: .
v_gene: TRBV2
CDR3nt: TGTGCCAGCAGTGACCGCCGCAGACTAGTCGAGCAGTACTTC
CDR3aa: CASSDRRRLVEQYF

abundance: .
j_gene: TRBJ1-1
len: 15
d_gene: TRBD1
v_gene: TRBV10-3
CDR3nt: TGTGCCATCAGTGAGTCCTACAGGGGGCGGACTGAAGCTTTCTTT
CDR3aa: CAISESYRGRTEAFF

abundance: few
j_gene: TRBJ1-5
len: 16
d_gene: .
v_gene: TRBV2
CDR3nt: TGTGCCAGCAGTACTAGACACCTTAATAGCAATCAGCCCCAGCATTTT
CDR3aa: CASSTRHLNSNQPQHF

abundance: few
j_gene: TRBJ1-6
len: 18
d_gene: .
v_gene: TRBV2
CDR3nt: TGTGCCAGCAAGAAAGGGACACAGGAGGTCTCCTATAATTCACCCCTCCACTTT
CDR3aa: CASKKGTQEVSYNSPLHF

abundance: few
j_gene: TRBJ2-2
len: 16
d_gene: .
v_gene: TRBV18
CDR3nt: TGTGCCAGCTCACCAGCGGTGGGGACCATCACCGGGGAGCTGTTTTTT
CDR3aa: CASSPAVGTITGELFF

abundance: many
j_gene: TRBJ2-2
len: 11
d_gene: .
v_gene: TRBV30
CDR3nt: TGTGCCTTTTCCTTAACCGGGGAGCTGTTTTTT
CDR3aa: CAFSLTGELFF

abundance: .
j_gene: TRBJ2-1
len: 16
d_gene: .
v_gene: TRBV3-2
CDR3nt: TGTGCCAGCAGCCAAGAGCGGCGGGAGGGGGGGAATGAGCAGTTCTTC
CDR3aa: CASSQERREGGNEQFF

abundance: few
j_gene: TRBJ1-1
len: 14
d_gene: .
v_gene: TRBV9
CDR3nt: TGTGCCAGCAGCCCCTTAGGGGTGAACACTGAAGCTTTCTTT
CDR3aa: CASSPLGVNTEAFF

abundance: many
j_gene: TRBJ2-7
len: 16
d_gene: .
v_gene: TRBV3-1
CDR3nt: TGTGCCAGCAGCCACGGTTTCAGGCGGCCCTCCTACGAGCAGTACTTC
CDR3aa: CASSHGFRRPSYEQYF

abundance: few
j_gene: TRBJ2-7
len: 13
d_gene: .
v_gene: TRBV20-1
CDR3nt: TGCAGTGCTAGAGAGGGCCTAGCAGGCGAGCAGTACTTC
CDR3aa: CSAREGLAGEQYF

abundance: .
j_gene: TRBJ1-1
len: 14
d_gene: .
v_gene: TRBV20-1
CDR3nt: TGCAGTGCTAGAGATCAGGGACATCCCACTGAAGCTTTCTTT
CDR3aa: CSARDQGHPTEAFF

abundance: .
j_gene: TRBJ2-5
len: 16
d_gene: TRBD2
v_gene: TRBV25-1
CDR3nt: TGTGCCAGCAGTGAAATAGCGGGAGGGCGGGGAGAGACCCAGTACTTC
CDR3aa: CASSEIAGGRGETQYF

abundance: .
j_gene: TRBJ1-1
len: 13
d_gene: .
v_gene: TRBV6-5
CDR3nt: TGTGCCAGCAGTTACCAGGGGATCGCTGAAGCTTTCTTT
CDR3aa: CASSYQGIAEAFF

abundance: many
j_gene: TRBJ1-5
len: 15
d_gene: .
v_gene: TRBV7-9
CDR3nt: TGTGCCAGCAGCTTAGGCGGGGAAAGCAATCAGCCCCAGCATTTT
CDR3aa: CASSLGGESNQPQHF

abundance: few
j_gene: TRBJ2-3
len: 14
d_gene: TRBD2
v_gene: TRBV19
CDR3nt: TGTGCCAGTAGGGTAGCGGGAGGATGGGATACGCAGTATTTT
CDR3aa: CASRVAGGWDTQYF

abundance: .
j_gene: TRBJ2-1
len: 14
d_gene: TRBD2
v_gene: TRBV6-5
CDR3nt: TGTGCCAGCAGTTACGCTAGCGGGAGTACTGAGCAGTTCTTC
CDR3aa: CASSYASGSTEQFF

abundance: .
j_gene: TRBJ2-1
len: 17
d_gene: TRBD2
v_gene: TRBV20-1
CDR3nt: TGCAGTGCTAGAAGCGCGGGAGGGGGCGGCTCCTACAATGAGCAGTTCTTC
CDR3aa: CSARSAGGGGSYNEQFF

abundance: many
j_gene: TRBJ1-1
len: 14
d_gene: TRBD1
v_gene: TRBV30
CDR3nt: TGTGCCTGTGGCGGGACAGCCTTGAACACTGAAGCTTTCTTT
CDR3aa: CACGGTALNTEAFF

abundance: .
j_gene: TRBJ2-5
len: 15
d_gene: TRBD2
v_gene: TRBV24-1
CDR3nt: TGTGCCACCAGTGAAGGGACTAGCGGGCCAGAGACCCAGTACTTC
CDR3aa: CATSEGTSGPETQYF

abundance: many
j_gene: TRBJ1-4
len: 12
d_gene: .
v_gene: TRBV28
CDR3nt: TGTGCCAGCAGTTTCGAAGGTGAAAAACTGTTTTTT
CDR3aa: CASSFEGEKLFF

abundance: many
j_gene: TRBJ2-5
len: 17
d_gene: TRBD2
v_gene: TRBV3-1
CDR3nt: TGTGCCAGCAGCCAAGACGGGCTAGCGGGAGTAACGGAGACCCAGTACTTC
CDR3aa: CASSQDGLAGVTETQYF

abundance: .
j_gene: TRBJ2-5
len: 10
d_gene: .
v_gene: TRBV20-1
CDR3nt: TGCAGTGCTTACCAAGGTACCCAGTACTTC
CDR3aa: CSAYQGTQYF

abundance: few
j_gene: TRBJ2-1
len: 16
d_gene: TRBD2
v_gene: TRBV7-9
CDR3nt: TGTGCCAGCAGCTTAGGATCTAGCGGGAAAGGAAGTGAGCAGTTCTTC
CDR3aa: CASSLGSSGKGSEQFF

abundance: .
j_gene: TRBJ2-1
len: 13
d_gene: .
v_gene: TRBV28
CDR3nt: TGTGCCAGCAGCCCGGATCTCGGCAATGAGCAGTTCTTC
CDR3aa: CASSPDLGNEQFF

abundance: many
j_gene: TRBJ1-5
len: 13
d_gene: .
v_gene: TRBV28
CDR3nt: TGTGCCAGCACCCTTAGGCGGGGCCAGCCCCAGCATTTT
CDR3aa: CASTLRRGQPQHF

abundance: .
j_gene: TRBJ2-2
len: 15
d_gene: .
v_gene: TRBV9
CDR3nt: TGTGCCAGCAGCGTGAGCAGGCAGGACGGAGGGGAGCTGTTTTTT
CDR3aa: CASSVSRQDGGELFF

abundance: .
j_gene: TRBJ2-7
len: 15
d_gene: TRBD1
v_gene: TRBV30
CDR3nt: TGTGCCTGGAGTGTAGTGGGGACAGGGTCCTACGAGCAGTACTTC
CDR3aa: CAWSVVGTGSYEQYF

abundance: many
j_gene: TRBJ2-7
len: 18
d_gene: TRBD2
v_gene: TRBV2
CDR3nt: TGTGCCAGCAGTGACCCCGGGTTAGCGGGTTACCGCTCCTACGAGCAGTACTTC
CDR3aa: CASSDPGLAGYRSYEQYF

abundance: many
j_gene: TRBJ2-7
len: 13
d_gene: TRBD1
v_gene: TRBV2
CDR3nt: TGTGCCAGCGAAGGACAGGTTCCCTACGAGCAGTACTTC
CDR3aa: CASEGQVPYEQYF

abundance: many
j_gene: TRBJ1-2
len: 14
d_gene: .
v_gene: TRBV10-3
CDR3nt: TGTGCCATCAGTGTACAACAGGGTGACTATGGCTACACCTTC
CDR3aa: CAISVQQGDYGYTF

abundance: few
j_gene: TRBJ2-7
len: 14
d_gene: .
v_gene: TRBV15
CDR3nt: TGTGCCACCAGCAGAGATAATGGTGGGGCCGAGCAGTACTTC
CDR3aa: CATSRDNGGAEQYF

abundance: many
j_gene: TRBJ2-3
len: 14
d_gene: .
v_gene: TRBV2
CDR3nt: TGTGCCAGCAGTGTGCAGGGTGGCGCAGATACGCAGTATTTT
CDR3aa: CASSVQGGADTQYF

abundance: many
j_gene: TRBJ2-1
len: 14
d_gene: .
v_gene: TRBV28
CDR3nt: TGTGCCAGCTCGGGGCTAGTTTCCTACAATGAGCAGTTCTTC
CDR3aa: CASSGLVSYNEQFF

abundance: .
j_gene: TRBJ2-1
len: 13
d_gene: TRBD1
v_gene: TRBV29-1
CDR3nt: TGCAGCGTTGAGGGGACAGGGAAGAATGAGCAGTTCTTC
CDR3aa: CSVEGTGKNEQFF